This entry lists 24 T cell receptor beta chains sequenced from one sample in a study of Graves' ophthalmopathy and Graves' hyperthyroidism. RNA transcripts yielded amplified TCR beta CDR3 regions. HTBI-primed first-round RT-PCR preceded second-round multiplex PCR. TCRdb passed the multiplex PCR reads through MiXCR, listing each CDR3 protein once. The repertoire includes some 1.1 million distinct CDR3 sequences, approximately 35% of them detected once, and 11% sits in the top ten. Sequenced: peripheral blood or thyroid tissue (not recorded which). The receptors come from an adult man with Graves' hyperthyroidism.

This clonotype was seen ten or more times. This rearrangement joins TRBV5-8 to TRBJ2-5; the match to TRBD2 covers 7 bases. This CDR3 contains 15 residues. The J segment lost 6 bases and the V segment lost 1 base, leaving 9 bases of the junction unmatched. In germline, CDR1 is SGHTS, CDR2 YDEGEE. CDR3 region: CASSLPRTGGKTQYF. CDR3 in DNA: TGTGCCAGCAGCTTGCCCCGGACGGGAGGAAAGACCCAGTACTTC.

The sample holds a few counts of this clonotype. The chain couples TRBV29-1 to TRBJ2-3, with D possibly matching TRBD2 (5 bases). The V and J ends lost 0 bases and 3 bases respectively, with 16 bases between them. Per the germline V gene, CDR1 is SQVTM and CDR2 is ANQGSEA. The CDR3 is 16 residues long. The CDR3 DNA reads TGCAGCGTTGAAGATCACGACTACACAAAAACAGATACGCAGTATTTT. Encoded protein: CSVEDHDYTKTDTQYF.

The CDR3 bases are TGCAGCGTTACGGGACTAGCGGGAGAGGATGAGCAGTACTTC. The encoded protein is CSVTGLAGEDEQYF. V gene TRBV29-1 combines with J gene TRBJ2-7; 14 positions agree with TRBD2. The V and J ends lost 5 bases and 7 bases, in that order; junction bases with no gene match: 7. This CDR3 region has 14 residues. Germline V gene data show CDR1 as SQVTM and CDR2 as ANQGSEA.

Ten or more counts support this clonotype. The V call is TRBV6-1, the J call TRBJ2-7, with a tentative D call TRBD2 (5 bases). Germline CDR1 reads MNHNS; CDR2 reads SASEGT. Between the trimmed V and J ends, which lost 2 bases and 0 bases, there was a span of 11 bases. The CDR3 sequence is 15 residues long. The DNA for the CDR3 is TGTGCCAGCAGTGAACTCGCGGGTAGCTCCTACGAGCAGTACTTC. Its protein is CASSELAGSSYEQYF.

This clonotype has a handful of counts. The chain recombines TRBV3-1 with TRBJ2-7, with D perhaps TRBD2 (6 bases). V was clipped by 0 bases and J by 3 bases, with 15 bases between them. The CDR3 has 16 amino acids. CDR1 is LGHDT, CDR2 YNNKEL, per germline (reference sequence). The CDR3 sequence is CASSQDLVLAGYEQYF. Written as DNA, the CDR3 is TGTGCCAGCAGCCAAGATCTTGTACTAGCAGGCTACGAGCAGTACTTC.

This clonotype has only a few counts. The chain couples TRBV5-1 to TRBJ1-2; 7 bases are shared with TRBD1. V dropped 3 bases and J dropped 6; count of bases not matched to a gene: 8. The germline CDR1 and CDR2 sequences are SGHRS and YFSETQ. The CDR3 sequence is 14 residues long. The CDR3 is CASSSEGGVNGYTF. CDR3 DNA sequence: TGCGCCAGCAGCTCGGAAGGGGGCGTGAATGGCTACACCTTC.

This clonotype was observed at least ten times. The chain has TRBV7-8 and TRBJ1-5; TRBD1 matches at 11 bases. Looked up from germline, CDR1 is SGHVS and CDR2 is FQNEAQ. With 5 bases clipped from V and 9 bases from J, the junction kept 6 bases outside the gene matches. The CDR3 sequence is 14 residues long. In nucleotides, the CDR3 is TGTGCCAGCAGCACGGGACAGGGGGTGCGGCCCCAGCATTTT. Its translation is CASSTGQGVRPQHF.

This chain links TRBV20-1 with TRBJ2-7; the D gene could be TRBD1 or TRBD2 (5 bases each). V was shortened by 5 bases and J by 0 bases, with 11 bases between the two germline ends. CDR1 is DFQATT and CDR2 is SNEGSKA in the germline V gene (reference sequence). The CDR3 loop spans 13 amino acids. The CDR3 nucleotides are TGCAGTGCTTCCGGGGCCATCTCCTACGAGCAGTACTTC. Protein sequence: CSASGAISYEQYF.

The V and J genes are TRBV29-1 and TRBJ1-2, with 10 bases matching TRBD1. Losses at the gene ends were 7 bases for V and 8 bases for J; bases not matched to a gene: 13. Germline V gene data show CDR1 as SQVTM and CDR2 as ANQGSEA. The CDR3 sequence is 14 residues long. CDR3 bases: TGCAGCGCCCCACTCCGGGACAGGGGAGTCGGCTACACCTTC. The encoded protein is CSAPLRDRGVGYTF.

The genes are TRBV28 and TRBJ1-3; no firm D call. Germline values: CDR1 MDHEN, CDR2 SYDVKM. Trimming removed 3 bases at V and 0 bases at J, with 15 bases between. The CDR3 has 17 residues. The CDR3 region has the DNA TGTGCCAGCAGTTTCGGCCAGGCAAAGAACTCTGGAAACACCATATATTTT. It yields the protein CASSFGQAKNSGNTIYF.

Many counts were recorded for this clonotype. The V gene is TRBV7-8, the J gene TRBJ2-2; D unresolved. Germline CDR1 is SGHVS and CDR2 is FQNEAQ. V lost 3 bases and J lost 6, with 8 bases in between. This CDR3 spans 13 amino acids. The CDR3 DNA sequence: TGTGCCAGCAGCTTTAGGGCGGCCGGGGAGCTGTTTTTT. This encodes CASSFRAAGELFF.

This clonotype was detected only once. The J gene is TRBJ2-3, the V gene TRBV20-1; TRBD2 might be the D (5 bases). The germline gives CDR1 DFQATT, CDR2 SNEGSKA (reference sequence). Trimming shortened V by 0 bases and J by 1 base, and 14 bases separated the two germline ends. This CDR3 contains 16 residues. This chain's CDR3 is CSARDGRAERTDTQYF. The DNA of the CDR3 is TGCAGTGCTAGAGATGGTCGAGCGGAACGCACAGATACGCAGTATTTT.

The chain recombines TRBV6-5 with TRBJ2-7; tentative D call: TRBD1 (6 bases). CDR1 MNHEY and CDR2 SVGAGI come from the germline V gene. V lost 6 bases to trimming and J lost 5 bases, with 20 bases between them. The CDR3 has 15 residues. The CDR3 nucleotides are TGTGCCAGCAGCCCCCTAGGGGGATTTACTGACGAGCAGTACTTC. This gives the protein CASSPLGGFTDEQYF.

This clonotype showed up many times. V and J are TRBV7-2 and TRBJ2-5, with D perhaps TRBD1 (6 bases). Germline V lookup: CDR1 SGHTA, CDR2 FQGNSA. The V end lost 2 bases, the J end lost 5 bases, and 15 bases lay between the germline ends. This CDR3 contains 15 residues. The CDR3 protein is CASSLWDTPKETQYF. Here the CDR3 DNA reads TGTGCCAGCAGCTTATGGGACACTCCTAAGGAGACCCAGTACTTC.

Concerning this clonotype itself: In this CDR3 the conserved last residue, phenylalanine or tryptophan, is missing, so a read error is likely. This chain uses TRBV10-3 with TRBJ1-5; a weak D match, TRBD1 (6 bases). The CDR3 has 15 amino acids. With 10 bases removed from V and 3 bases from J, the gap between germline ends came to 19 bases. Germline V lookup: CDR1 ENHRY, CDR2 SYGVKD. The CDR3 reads CASTPRDTYNQPQHV. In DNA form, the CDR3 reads TGTGCCAGCACTCCCCGGGACACCTACAATCAGCCCCAGCATGTT.

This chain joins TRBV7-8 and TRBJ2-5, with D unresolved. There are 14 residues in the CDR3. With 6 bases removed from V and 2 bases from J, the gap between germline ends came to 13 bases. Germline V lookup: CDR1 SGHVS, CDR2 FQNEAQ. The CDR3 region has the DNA TGTGCCAGCAGTTTCAGACGACGACAAGAGACCCAGTACTTC. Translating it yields CASSFRRRQETQYF. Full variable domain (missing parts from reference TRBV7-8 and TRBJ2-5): GAGVSQSPRYKVAKRGQDVALRCDPISGHVSLFWYQQALGQGPEFLTYFQNEAQLDKSGLPSDRFFAERPEGSVSTLKIQRTQQEDSAVYLCASSFRRRQETQYFGPGTRLLVL.

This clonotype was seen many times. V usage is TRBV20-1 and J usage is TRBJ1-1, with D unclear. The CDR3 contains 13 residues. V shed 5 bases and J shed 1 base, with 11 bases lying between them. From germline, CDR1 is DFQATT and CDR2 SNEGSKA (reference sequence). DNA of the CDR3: TGCAGTGCTGGTAACGACCCGAACACTGAAGCTTTCTTT. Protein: CSAGNDPNTEAFF.

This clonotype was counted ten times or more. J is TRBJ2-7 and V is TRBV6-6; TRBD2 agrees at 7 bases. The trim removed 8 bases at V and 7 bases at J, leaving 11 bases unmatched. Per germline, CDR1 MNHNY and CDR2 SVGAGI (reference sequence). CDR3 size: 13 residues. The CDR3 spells CASEDGGLGEQYF. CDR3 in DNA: TGTGCCAGCGAGGACGGTGGACTAGGGGAGCAGTACTTC.

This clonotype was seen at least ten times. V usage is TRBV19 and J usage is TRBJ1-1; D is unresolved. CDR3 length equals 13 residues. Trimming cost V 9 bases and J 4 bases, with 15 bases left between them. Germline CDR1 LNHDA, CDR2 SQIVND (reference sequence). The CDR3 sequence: CASSPGPRTEAFF. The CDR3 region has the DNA TGTGCCAGCAGCCCCGGGCCCCGCACTGAAGCTTTCTTT.

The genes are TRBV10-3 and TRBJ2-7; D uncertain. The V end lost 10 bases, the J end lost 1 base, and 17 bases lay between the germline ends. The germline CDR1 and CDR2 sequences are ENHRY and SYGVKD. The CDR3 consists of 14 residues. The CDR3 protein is CATGRAGRSYEQYF. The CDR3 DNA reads TGTGCCACGGGTAGGGCAGGCCGATCCTACGAGCAGTACTTC.

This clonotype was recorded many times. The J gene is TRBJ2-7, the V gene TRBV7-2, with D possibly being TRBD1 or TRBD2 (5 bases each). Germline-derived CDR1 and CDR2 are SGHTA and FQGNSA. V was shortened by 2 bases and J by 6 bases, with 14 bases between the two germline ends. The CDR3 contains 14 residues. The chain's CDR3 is CASSLTGGSLEQYF. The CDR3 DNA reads TGTGCCAGCAGCTTAACTGGGGGATCCCTCGAGCAGTACTTC.

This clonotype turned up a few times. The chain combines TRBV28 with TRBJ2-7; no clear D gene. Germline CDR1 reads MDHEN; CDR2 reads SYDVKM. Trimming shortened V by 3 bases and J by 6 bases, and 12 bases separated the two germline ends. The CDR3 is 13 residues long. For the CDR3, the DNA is TGTGCCAGCAGTTTTATGGGCTCGGGCGAGCAGTACTTC. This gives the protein CASSFMGSGEQYF.

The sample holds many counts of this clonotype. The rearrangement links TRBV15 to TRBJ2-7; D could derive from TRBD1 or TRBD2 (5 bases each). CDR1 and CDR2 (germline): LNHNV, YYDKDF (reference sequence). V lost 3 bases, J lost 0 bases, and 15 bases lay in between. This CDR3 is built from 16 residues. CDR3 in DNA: TGTGCCACCAGCAGCGAGACCGGGACGGCCTCCTACGAGCAGTACTTC. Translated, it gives CATSSETGTASYEQYF.

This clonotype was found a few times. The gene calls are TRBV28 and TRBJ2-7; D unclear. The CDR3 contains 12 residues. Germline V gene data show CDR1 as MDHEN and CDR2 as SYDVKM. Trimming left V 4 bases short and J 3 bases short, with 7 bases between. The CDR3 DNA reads TGTGCCAGCAGTTGGGCCCTCTACGAGCAGTACTTC. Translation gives CASSWALYEQYF.